The entry that follows covers one T cell receptor beta chain sequence. Its antigen is still unknown. From each donor, a roughly 2.5 ml peripheral blood sample was collected into PAXgene tubes and stored at -80 degrees C. Without T cell sorting, total RNA was isolated from whole blood using the PAXgene blood miRNA kit on an automated QIAcube. Peripheral blood from monozygotic twin pairs concordant or discordant for inflammatory bowel disease was subjected to deep TCRalpha and TCRbeta repertoire profiling with unique molecular barcoding. Smoking habits were recorded for all twin pairs, and each individual was classified as a current, former or never smoker. The sample belongs to a study of monozygotic twins with inflammatory bowel disease (dated by TCRdb to the late 2010s). Some background on the complete study: The full study comprised 30 or so monozygotic twin pairs: nine German pairs (four IBD-concordant, five IBD-discordant) and 19 IBD-discordant Danish pairs. Each individual had, on average, about 151 000 unique TCRalpha sequences and 181 000 unique TCRbeta sequences available for analysis. The search for disease-associated traits relied mainly on comparing IBD patients with their genetically identical healthy co-twins within discordant pairs.

Broad study findings and their caveats: Repertoire similarity did not differ between concordant and discordant twins, possibly due to limited statistical power. The results gave no support for a single strong signal or clonotype linked to IBD. A decrease in TCRbeta repertoire diversity, as measured by inverse Simpson index, was observed in IBD patients compared with their healthy co-twins. Because patients were on differing immunosuppressive treatments, the repertoires may have picked up extra background noise and inter-individual variability. Fewer clonotypes were shared with other individuals by IBD patients than by healthy twins, most markedly in patients showing signs of disease activity. The analysis was unable to tell apart different T cell subtypes.

The library was prepared using 5' RACE. For each TCR library, 3,000 to 3,500 ng of total RNA was used. For each sample, cDNA was synthesized in eight separate reactions using SMARTScribe reverse transcriptase. During cDNA synthesis, unique molecular identifiers containing a 6-nucleotide sample barcode were introduced by template switching. TCRalpha and TCRbeta cDNA was amplified in two nested PCRs of about 17 and 10 cycles, and bead purification was carried out after each PCR. Before amplification, the cDNA was both treated with uracil DNA-glycosylase and purified with the QIAquick PCR purification kit. The second PCR added Illumina TruSeq-compatible adapters along with sample-specific barcodes. TapeStation and Qubit were used to check library quality and concentration, and 4.5 to 5 ng of each library was pooled. Pooled libraries were sequenced on an Illumina HiSeq2500 single-index Rapid Run with 2 x 100 bp reads and custom sequencing primers. For the original study's pipeline: MiGEC version 1.2.6 was used for UMI-based consensus assembly to correct PCR and sequencing errors. MiXCR version 2.1.1 was used for V(D)J alignment, clonotype assembly and CDR3 extraction. Normalisation of gene usage, clonotype sharing and MAIT/NKT TCR abundance was achieved by analysing the top 1000, 10 000 and 20 000 clonotypes per sample. Diversity was computed as the inverse Simpson index with the vegan R package after downsampling to 27 000 UMIs. Paired Mann-Whitney U tests were applied to discordant twin pairs, and Benjamini-Hochberg correction was used for multiple testing. After the reads were reprocessed by TCRdb, one entry was made per CDR3 protein sequence, with no DNA. The V and J calls were determined by TCRdb, not by the authors. The table kept for this sample lists 420,000 or so distinct CDR3 sequences. The ten largest clonotypes hold 2.4% of the sample.

The CDR3 starts with the cysteine, ends with the phenylalanine, and has 14 residues. No DNA sequence is on record. The germline V gene supplies CDR1 SGHTA and CDR2 FQGNSA. The source of this sequence is a human donor with ulcerative colitis or Crohn's disease, or a healthy co-twin of an affected twin (not recorded which). Sequenced sample: blood. The sequence links TRBV7-2 to TRBJ1-2. This receptor carries the CDR3 CASSTEGRLDGYTF.